A selection of T cell receptor beta chains follows, all from one sample in a study of blood T cell repertoires in COVID-19. Libraries were prepared by immunoSEQ multiplex PCR; TCRdb keeps only in-frame clonotypes and omits some of them. The sample lists about 160,000 clones; about 83% were seen once. Sequencing was carried out using peripheral blood. Receptors were obtained from a man between 60 and 75 years old with acute or convalescent COVID-19. Each CDR3 is given with its conserved first and last residue.

V gene	J gene	CDR3 protein
TRBV5-6	TRBJ1-1	CASSLVGHPSTEAFF
TRBV18	TRBJ2-2	CASSPGEVLTGELFF
TRBV11-2	TRBJ2-7	CASSFKREGIYEQYF
TRBV9	TRBJ2-7	CASSVFGTGGYEQYF
TRBV5-1	TRBJ1-2	CASSLNRDRGYDTF
TRBV9	TRBJ2-3	CASSVGGDTQYF
TRBV19	TRBJ2-7	CASSPGQGASYEQYF
TRBV6-6	TRBJ1-6	CASSQSQPRGANNSPLHF
TRBV7-2	TRBJ2-3	CASSKSGGADTQYF
TRBV6-5	TRBJ2-1	CASKISGRAYNEQFF
TRBV9	TRBJ1-4	CASSFRGQGGEKLFF
TRBV19	TRBJ2-3	CASSIAPGSTDTQYF
TRBV7-2	TRBJ2-2	CASSLDRLTGELFF